This record covers a single TCR beta chain. The length of the CDR3 is 12 residues. Germline CDR1 and CDR2: LGHNA and YSLEER. The V end lost 0 bases, the J end lost 8 bases, and 7 bases lay between the germline ends. The source of the sample is a study of cytomegalovirus exposure and HLA in healthy donors. The PCR had 60 Vbeta and 13 Jbeta primers. The protocol was immunoSEQ multiplex PCR, while the TCRdb copy is restricted to in-frame clones and leaves out a portion. This sample has under 200,000 clones, with about 80% found just once. This clonotype originated in a young man in good health and CMV-seronegative. Sequenced: PBMCs. V is TRBV4-3 and J is TRBJ1-1; unclear D gene. CDR3 amino acids: CASSQDPGEAFF. CDR3 bases: TGCGCCAGCAGCCAAGATCCAGGAGAAGCTTTCTTT.